The 2 T cell receptor beta chains presented below share a single source sample, sequenced in a study of blood T cell repertoires in COVID-19. Sequencing was performed with immunoSEQ multiplex PCR; in TCRdb, only in-frame clones are kept and a portion is missing. The sample has around 58,000 clones, 83% seen once. Source material: peripheral blood. All receptors come from a human donor in a cohort sampled during active COVID-19.

The rearrangement joins TRBV13 to TRBJ1-6; TRBD1 is a possible D gene (5 bases). This CDR3 is 18 amino acids long. V shed 5 bases and J shed 0 bases, with 17 bases lying between them. CDR1 is PRHDT, CDR2 FYEKMQ, per germline (reference sequence). The CDR3 sequence: CASSPARGVSSYNSPLHF. DNA of the CDR3: TGTGCCAGCAGCCCCGCCCGGGGGGTGAGCTCCTATAATTCACCCCTCCACTTT. The full variable domain, completed using reference TRBV13 and TRBJ1-6, is AAGVIQSPRHLIKEKRETATLKCYPIPRHDTVYWYQQGPGQDPQFLISFYEKMQSDKGSIPDRFSAQQFSDYHSELNMSSLELGDSALYFCASSPARGVSSYNSPLHFGNGTRLTVT.

This clone has just a few counts. The chain uses TRBV28 and TRBJ1-5; possible D gene TRBD1, 5 bases. CDR1 and CDR2 from the germline V gene are MDHEN and SYDVKM. The length of the CDR3 is 15 residues. Trimming pared 4 bases from V and 2 bases from J, leaving 12 bases between. The DNA of the CDR3 is TGTGCCAGCAGTTGGGGCTCCGCTGGCAATCAGCCCCAGCATTTT. This translates into CASSWGSAGNQPQHF.